Following are 13 T cell receptor beta chains from one sample sequenced in a study of identical twins. One entry per CDR3 protein, called by TCRdb with MiXCR from the 5' RACE reads. The top ten clones hold around 1.7% of a sample with 690,000 or so distinct CDR3 sequences, 6% to 6.5% of them seen once. Sequencing was done on a sample of naive T cells sorted from blood. The source is a man between 18 and 29 years old in good health.

This clonotype was counted ten times or more. CDR3 bases: TGTGCCACCAGCAGAGATCGGGGAGGCTCCGAGCAGTACTTC. It translates to CATSRDRGGSEQYF. This chain uses TRBV15 with TRBJ2-7; D may be TRBD2 (6 bases). V gave up 0 bases and J gave up 6 bases, with 12 bases separating them. Germline CDR1 reads LNHNV; CDR2 reads YYDKDF (reference sequence). The CDR3 spans 14 residues.

This clonotype appeared many times. The CDR3, as DNA: TGTGCCAGCAGTTACTTCTCCGCCGCGGGGGGCGGAAACACCATATATTTT. Encoded protein: CASSYFSAAGGGNTIYF. The chain is built from TRBV6-5 and TRBJ1-3, with D possibly matching TRBD1 (6 bases). The CDR3 is 17 residues long. Trimming pared 1 base from V and 4 bases from J, leaving 17 bases between. Germline V gene sequence: CDR1 MNHEY, CDR2 SVGAGI.

This clonotype appeared a few times. This chain joins TRBV14 and TRBJ2-1, with 10 bases matching TRBD2. This CDR3 is built from 15 residues. Germline V CDR1 and CDR2: SGHDN, FVKESK. V lost 4 bases, J lost 10 bases, and 10 bases stayed unmatched. CDR3 sequence: CASSPRTSGPLEQFF. For the CDR3, the DNA is TGTGCCAGCAGCCCCCGGACTAGCGGACCACTGGAGCAGTTCTTC.

As for this clonotype: This may come from a read error, since a much larger clone is one base off. This CDR3 is missing its conserved last phenylalanine or tryptophan, likely due to a read error. The chain uses TRBV18 and TRBJ2-4; D possibly corresponds to TRBD1 (7 bases). V shed 1 base and J shed 0 bases, with 16 bases lying between them. This CDR3 is built from 18 residues. In germline, CDR1 is KGHSH, CDR2 LQKENI. CDR3 region: CASSPLPGGLGAKNIQYC. The CDR3 DNA is TGTGCCAGCTCACCACTCCCAGGGGGGCTAGGAGCCAAAAACATTCAGTACTGC.

This clonotype came up a few times. This rearrangement joins TRBV6-4 to TRBJ2-3; 10 bases are a match to TRBD2. CDR3 length: 14 amino acids. Germline-derived CDR1 and CDR2 are MRHNA and SNTAGT. V lost 6 bases to trimming and J lost 2 bases; unmatched junction nucleotides: 2. The CDR3 region is CASRSGRATDTQYF. As DNA, the CDR3 is TGTGCCAGCAGGAGCGGGAGGGCCACAGATACGCAGTATTTT.

The V and J genes are TRBV11-2 and TRBJ2-7, with TRBD2 matching 14 bases. The V and J ends lost 1 base and 0 bases, in that order; junction bases with no gene match: 5. CDR3 length: 18 amino acids. Germline loops: CDR1 SGHAT, CDR2 FQNNGV. The CDR3 DNA reads as TGTGCCAGCAGCTTAGGGACTAGCGGGAGGACCCGCTCCTACGAGCAGTACTTC. Its protein product is CASSLGTSGRTRSYEQYF.

As DNA, the CDR3 is TGTGCCAGCAGCCAAGCTGTCGGGACAGGGGGCAGGGAGCAGTACTTC. Its translation: CASSQAVGTGGREQYF. The chain recombines TRBV3-1 with TRBJ2-7; TRBD1 aligns across 12 bases. This CDR3 has 16 residues. Germline CDR1 is LGHDT and CDR2 is YNNKEL (reference sequence). V was clipped by 1 base and J by 7 bases; unmatched bases: 8.

This clonotype showed up many times. The chain carries TRBV29-1 and TRBJ2-3, with unresolved D. CDR3 length equals 13 residues. V dropped 1 base and J dropped 3 bases, with 8 bases sitting between them. Germline lookup yields CDR1 SQVTM and CDR2 ANQGSEA. CDR3: CSVEGGYTDTQYF. In nucleotides, the CDR3 is TGCAGCGTTGAAGGGGGTTATACAGATACGCAGTATTTT.

The chain combines TRBV19 with TRBJ2-2; TRBD2 agrees at 12 bases. Germline assignment: CDR1 LNHDA and CDR2 SQIVND (reference sequence). The CDR3 is 16 residues long. V dropped 2 bases and J dropped 4; count of bases not matched to a gene: 2. For the CDR3, the DNA is TGTGCCAGTAGTATATGGACTAGCGGGACCACCGGGGAGCTGTTTTTT. This sequence encodes CASSIWTSGTTGELFF.

The rearrangement links TRBV7-2 to TRBJ1-2, with D uncertain. Per the germline V gene, CDR1 is SGHTA and CDR2 is FQGNSA. With 6 bases removed from V and 6 bases from J, the gap between germline ends came to 11 bases. The length of the CDR3 is 12 residues. The CDR3 loop is CASSSTEDGYTF. In DNA, the CDR3 is TGTGCCAGCAGTTCAACGGAAGATGGCTACACCTTC.

In its sample, this clonotype was seen many times. V usage is TRBV25-1 and J usage is TRBJ2-1; no clear D gene. This CDR3 comprises 13 residues. Per germline, CDR1 MGHDK and CDR2 SYGVNS. V dropped 1 base and J dropped 12 bases, with 13 bases sitting between them. The DNA of the CDR3 is TGTGCCAGCAGTGAATTACGGCGATTGGGGCAGTTCTTC. The encoded protein is CASSELRRLGQFF.

This clonotype was observed a handful of times. This chain connects TRBV20-1 to TRBJ2-5, with 10 bases matching TRBD1. CDR3 size: 15 residues. The germline V gene encodes CDR1 DFQATT and CDR2 SNEGSKA (reference sequence). Trimming cost V 6 bases and J 2 bases; bases outside gene matches: 9. CDR3 coding DNA: TGCAGTGCAGCTTCGGGACAGGGGCGGCAAGAGACCCAGTACTTC. Residues: CSAASGQGRQETQYF.

This chain uses TRBV12-3 or TRBV12-4 with TRBJ2-3, with D uncertain. V lost 11 bases to trimming and J lost 4 bases, with 22 bases between them. The CDR3 has 15 amino acids. CDR3 protein: CAGAHARVRADTQYF. In nucleotides, the CDR3 is TGTGCCGGAGCCCATGCTAGAGTGAGAGCAGATACGCAGTATTTT.